This TCR beta chain was found in a study of radiation and T cells in renal cell carcinoma (dated by TCRdb to the early 2020s). For context, the study as a whole: Samples were obtained from a clinical trial, in which 15 Gy stereotactic body radiation therapy was delivered to primary renal cell carcinomas and nephrectomy was performed 4 weeks later. In total, 50 or so samples, comprising 26 tumors and roughly 27 peripheral blood samples, were subjected to TCR beta sequencing. A total of about 4 million unique CDR3 nucleotide sequences, encoding 2.5 million to 3 million unique CDR3 amino acid sequences, were found across all 50 or so samples. General findings and caveats noted by the study authors: In blood, the top tumor clonotypes increased from baseline to 2 weeks after radiation and then shrank by 4 weeks, which suggests a temporary expansion of tumor-resident clones. With a single-armed trial design, the study had no way to address how radiation dose or scheduling affects the TCR repertoire. Because pretreatment tumor biopsies were not available, the baseline intratumoral presence of clonotypes could not be determined. Changes in the blood repertoire were not tracked past 4 weeks after treatment.

On this clone: Its recognized antigen is unknown. No clone much larger than this one lies a single base away; base qualities are absent.

The immunoSEQ kit was used, according to the manufacturer's recommendations, to generate TCR beta libraries from genomic DNA. For library preparation, a first multiplex PCR was performed with proprietary primers, followed by a second PCR in which unique barcodes were added, and bead cleanups were performed after each round. A kit-provided positive control reaction and a negative control reaction were included in every sample batch. The final libraries were assessed on an Agilent 4200 TapeStation D1000 ScreenTape, pooled by volume, and quantified by qPCR. Sequencing ran on an Illumina NextSeq500 with a MidOutput 150-cycle cartridge, using 156 Read1 and 15 Index1 cycles with kit custom primers. The pooled library was loaded at 0.75 to 1 pM, and about 20% PhiX control was spiked in. Turning to the authors' computational methods: The vendor-processed data were analyzed in R, and a clonotype was defined as all T cells that share the same CDR3 nucleotide sequence. For clone abundance analyses, frequencies were normalized to the 10,000 most abundant clones per sample. Public T cell clones, which averaged fewer than five per sample, were excluded before analysis. An abundance difference of at least 32-fold between compartments was the criterion for calling clonotypes tumor-enriched or baseline blood-enriched. A beta-binomial differential abundance model was used to identify clonotypes that expanded or contracted between blood time points. Tumor-blood repertoire similarity was measured with the Baroni-Urbani and Buser coefficient, and groups were compared using two-tailed Wilcoxon tests in R. Drawn from immuneACCESS, this table holds only the in-frame rearrangements with V and J called that TCRdb kept. Clones are partly lost; checked studies trace under half to an unresolved V gene and leave the rest unexplained. Clonal size and the V and J genes are those of that table, whereas D and trimming came from the DNA. The table for this sample lists around 94,000 clones; around 88% of them were counted only once. The ten top clones hold approximately 8.1% of the sample.

The meaning of the sample's time point label: baseline pretreatment blood. The treatment or condition label on this specimen signifies: 15 Gy SBRT to primary tumor, nephrectomy 4 weeks later. Serial peripheral blood from radiation-treated patients was sampled at baseline, 2 weeks and 4 weeks after SBRT to track tumor-enriched clonotypes. Every patient had renal cell carcinoma of clear cell pathology. Genomic DNA for TCR sequencing was prepared using the QIAamp DNA Blood Mini Kit (Qiagen). The analyses included only samples that passed all quality control checks. The germline V gene encodes CDR1 SGDLS and CDR2 YYNGEE. V is clipped by 1 base and J by 3 bases, and the sequence between their germline boundaries is 8 bases long. The CDR3 measures 14 amino acids from cysteine to phenylalanine. Only the CDR3 DNA stays, 42 bases, in frame from base 1.

This receptor was taken from a man aged 45 to 65 with renal cell carcinoma. This chain joins TRBV9 to TRBJ2-1; the D segment could be TRBD2, given 6 matching bases. The starting material was blood, obtained from a patient whose treatment included radiotherapy and nephrectomy. The bases read TGTGCCAGCAGCGTAACCGGGGGCTACAATGAGCAGTTCTTC. Translation gives CASSVTGGYNEQFF. Joined to the reference TRBV9 and TRBJ2-1 proteins, this CDR3 gives the full variable domain: DSGVTQTPKHLITATGQRVTLRCSPRSGDLSVYWYQQSLDQGLQFLIQYYNGEERAKGNILERFSAQQFPDLHSELNLSSLELGDSALYFCASSVTGGYNEQFFGPGTRLTVL.